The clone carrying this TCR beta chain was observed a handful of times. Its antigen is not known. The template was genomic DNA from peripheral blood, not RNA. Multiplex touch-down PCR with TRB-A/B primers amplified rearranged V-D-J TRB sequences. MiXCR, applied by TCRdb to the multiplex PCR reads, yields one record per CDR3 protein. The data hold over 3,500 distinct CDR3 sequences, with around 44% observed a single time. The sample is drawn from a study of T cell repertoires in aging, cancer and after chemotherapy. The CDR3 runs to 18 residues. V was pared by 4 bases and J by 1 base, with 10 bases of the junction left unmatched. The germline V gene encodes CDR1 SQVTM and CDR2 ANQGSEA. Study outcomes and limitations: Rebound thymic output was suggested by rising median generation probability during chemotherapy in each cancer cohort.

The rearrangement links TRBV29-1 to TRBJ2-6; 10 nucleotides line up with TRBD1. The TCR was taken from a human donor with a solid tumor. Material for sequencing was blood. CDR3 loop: CSVVKGGQGVSGANVLTF. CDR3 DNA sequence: TGCAGCGTTGTGAAGGGAGGACAGGGGGTATCTGGGGCCAACGTCCTGACTTTC.